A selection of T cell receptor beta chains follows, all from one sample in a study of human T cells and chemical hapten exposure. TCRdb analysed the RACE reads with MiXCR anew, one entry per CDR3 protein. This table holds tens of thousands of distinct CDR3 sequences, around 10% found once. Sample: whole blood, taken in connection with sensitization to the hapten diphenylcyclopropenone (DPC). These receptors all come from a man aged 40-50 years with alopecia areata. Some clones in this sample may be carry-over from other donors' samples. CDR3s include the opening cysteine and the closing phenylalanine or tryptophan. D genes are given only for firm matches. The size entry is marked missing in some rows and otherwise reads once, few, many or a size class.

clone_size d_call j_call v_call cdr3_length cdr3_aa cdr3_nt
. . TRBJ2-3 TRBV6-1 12 CASSELGETQYF TGTGCCAGCAGTGAATTAGGGGAAACGCAGTATTTT
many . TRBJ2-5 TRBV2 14 CASSEQSYQETQYF TGTGCCAGCAGTGAACAGAGCTACCAAGAGACCCAGTACTTC
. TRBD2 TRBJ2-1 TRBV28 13 CAGSGNAYNEQFF TGTGCCGGTAGCGGGAACGCCTACAATGAGCAGTTCTTC
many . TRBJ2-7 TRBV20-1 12 CSAQGRNYEQYF TGCAGTGCCCAGGGGCGAAACTACGAGCAGTACTTC
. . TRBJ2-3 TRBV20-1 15 CSAHSRRGSRDTQYF TGCAGTGCCCATTCGCGGCGGGGTTCTAGAGATACGCAGTATTTT
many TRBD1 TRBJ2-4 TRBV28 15 CASSPYRGQRNIQYF TGTGCCAGCAGTCCATACAGGGGGCAAAGAAACATTCAGTACTTC
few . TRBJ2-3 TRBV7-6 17 CASSLRGAPASTDTQYF TGTGCCAGCAGCTTAAGGGGGGCTCCTGCTAGCACAGATACGCAGTATTTT
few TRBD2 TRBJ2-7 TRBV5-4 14 CASSPGLAGAEQYF TGTGCCAGCAGCCCGGGACTAGCGGGAGCCGAGCAGTACTTC
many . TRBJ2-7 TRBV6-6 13 CASSYGKTYEQYF TGTGCCAGCAGTTACGGGAAGACCTACGAGCAGTACTTC
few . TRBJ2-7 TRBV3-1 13 CASSPAPNYEQYF TGTGCCAGCAGCCCCGCCCCCAACTACGAGCAGTACTTC
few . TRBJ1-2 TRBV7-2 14 CASSPVGADYGYTF TGTGCCAGCAGCCCAGTAGGGGCCGACTATGGCTACACCTTC
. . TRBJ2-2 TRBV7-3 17 CASSTDRRSSNTGELFF TGTGCCAGCAGCACCGACCGGCGGAGCTCGAACACCGGGGAGCTGTTTTTT
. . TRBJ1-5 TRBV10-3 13 CAISSGGNQPQHF TGTGCCATCAGCTCTGGGGGCAATCAGCCCCAGCATTTT
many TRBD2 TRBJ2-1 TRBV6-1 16 CASSEGWTSGRGEQFF TGTGCCAGCAGTGAAGGCTGGACTAGCGGGAGGGGTGAGCAGTTCTTC
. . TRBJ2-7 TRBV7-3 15 CASSLMGGLPYEQYF TGTGCCAGCAGCTTAATGGGAGGCCTCCCCTACGAGCAGTACTTC
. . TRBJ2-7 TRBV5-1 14 CASSLTGTNDEQYF TGCGCCAGCAGCTTAACCGGGACGAATGACGAGCAGTACTTC
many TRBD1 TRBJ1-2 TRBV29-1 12 CSAERTGYGYTF TGCAGCGCCGAAAGGACAGGCTATGGCTACACCTTC
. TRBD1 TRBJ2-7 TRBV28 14 CASSPRTGRYEQYF TGTGCCAGCAGTCCCAGGACAGGGAGGTACGAGCAGTACTTC
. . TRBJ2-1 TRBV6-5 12 CASSPGKRKQFF TGTGCCAGCAGTCCGGGAAAGAGGAAGCAGTTCTTC
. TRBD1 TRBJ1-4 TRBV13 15 CASSIGTGGYEKLFF TGTGCCAGCAGCATCGGGACAGGAGGGTACGAAAAACTGTTTTTT
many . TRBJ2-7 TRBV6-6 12 CASTLTGSEQYF TGTGCCAGCACCCTGACAGGAAGCGAGCAGTACTTC
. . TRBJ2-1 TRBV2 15 CASSGQSRTYDEQFF TGTGCCAGCAGTGGCCAGAGTAGGACTTACGATGAGCAGTTCTTC
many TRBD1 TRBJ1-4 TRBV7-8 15 CASSPRGQRGEKLFF TGTGCCAGCAGCCCGAGGGGACAGCGAGGGGAAAAACTGTTTTTT
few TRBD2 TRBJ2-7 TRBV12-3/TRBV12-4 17 CASSLGTSGTRLLEQYF TGTGCCAGCAGTTTGGGGACTAGCGGGACCCGTTTGTTGGAGCAGTACTTC
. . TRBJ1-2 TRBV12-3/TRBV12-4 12 CASSFGQTGYTF TGTGCCAGCAGTTTCGGACAGACAGGCTACACCTTC
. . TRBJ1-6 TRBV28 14 CASTWEGHGSPLHF TGTGCCAGCACCTGGGAGGGGCACGGTTCACCCCTCCACTTT
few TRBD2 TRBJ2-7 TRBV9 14 CASSPQAGGYEQYF TGTGCCAGCAGCCCCCAAGCGGGAGGCTACGAGCAGTACTTC
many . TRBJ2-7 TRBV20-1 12 CSARRGDYEQYF TGCAGTGCTAGAAGGGGAGACTACGAGCAGTACTTC
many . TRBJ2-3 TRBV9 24 CASSPRGPRGTGTSQAESTDTQYF TGTGCCAGCAGCCCCCGAGGACCGAGAGGGACAGGGACTAGCCAGGCGGAGAGCACAGATACGCAGTATTTT
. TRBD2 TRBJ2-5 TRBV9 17 CASSAQLAGGPGGTQYF TGTGCCAGCAGCGCCCAACTAGCGGGAGGGCCAGGGGGGACCCAGTACTTC
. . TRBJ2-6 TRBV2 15 CASSFQVPGANVLTF TGTGCCAGCAGTTTCCAGGTGCCTGGGGCCAACGTCCTGACTTTC
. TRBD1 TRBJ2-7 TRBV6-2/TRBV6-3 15 CASGTGAIISYEQYF TGTGCCAGCGGAACAGGGGCGATCATCTCCTACGAGCAGTACTTC
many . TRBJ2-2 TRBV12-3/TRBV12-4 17 CASSFPSTVSNTGELFF TGTGCCAGCAGTTTTCCCTCGACTGTCTCGAACACCGGGGAGCTGTTTTTT
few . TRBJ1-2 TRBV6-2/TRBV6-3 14 CASSYLTFDYGYTF TGTGCCAGCAGTTACCTTACCTTCGACTATGGCTACACCTTC
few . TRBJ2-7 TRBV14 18 CASSQNPGAIHNSYEQYF TGTGCCAGCAGCCAAAACCCAGGGGCCATCCACAACTCCTACGAGCAGTACTTC
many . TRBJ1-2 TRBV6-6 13 CASSYEGSYGYTF TGTGCCAGCAGTTACGAGGGTTCCTATGGCTACACCTTC